This entry lists 23 T cell receptor beta chains sequenced from one sample in a study of cytomegalovirus exposure and HLA in healthy donors. PCR primers comprised 60 Vbeta and 13 Jbeta primers. Only in-frame clones appear in the TCRdb table, and some are missing; sequencing was by immunoSEQ multiplex PCR. The data hold approximately 150,000 clones, with about 77% observed a single time. Sequencing was done on a sample of PBMCs. Receptor source: a male donor in good health and CMV-seropositive.

This clone was found a few times. The rearrangement links TRBV4-2 to TRBJ1-3; D is undetermined. CDR1 and CDR2 (germline): LGHNA, YNFKEQ. The CDR3 extends over 13 amino acids. V lost 4 bases to trimming and J lost 11 bases, with 15 bases between them. In nucleotides, the CDR3 is TGTGCCAGCAGCCTGAGTAGATCTCGGTCCATATATTTT. It specifies CASSLSRSRSIYF.

The chain combines TRBV9 with TRBJ2-3, with 7 bases identical to TRBD2. V shed 0 bases and J 0 bases; nucleotides not matched to a gene: 13. The V gene's germline CDR1 is SGDLS and CDR2 YYNGEE. The CDR3 is made up of 19 amino acids. CDR3 coding DNA: TGTGCCAGCAGCGTAGTGAGCGGGGCCCTTTATTCTAGCACAGATACGCAGTATTTT. Encoded protein: CASSVVSGALYSSTDTQYF.

The V and J genes are TRBV5-6 and TRBJ2-4; a weak D match, TRBD1 (6 bases). The V end was cut by 5 bases, the J end by 6 bases, with 12 bases between. The CDR3 runs 13 residues. Germline CDR1 is SGHDT and CDR2 is YYEEEE. The CDR3 region is CASRRQVPNIQYF. The CDR3 coding sequence is TGTGCCAGCAGGAGACAGGTTCCAAACATTCAGTACTTC.

As DNA, the CDR3 is TGTGCCAGCAGCCAAGAGTTAGATCGCCAATATGGCTACACCTTC. It codes for CASSQELDRQYGYTF. J is TRBJ1-2 and V is TRBV4-2, with D uncertain. The germline gives CDR1 LGHNA, CDR2 YNFKEQ. Trimming removed 0 bases at V and 5 bases at J, with 13 bases between. The CDR3 is 15 residues long.

The CDR3 here is CASSSPHREHEQFF. CDR3 DNA sequence: TGTGCCAGCAGTTCTCCCCACAGGGAGCATGAGCAGTTCTTC. The genes are TRBV27 and TRBJ2-1; tentatively, D is TRBD1 (6 bases). The CDR3 runs 14 residues. Trimming stripped 4 bases from V and 8 bases from J, with 15 bases between. The germline CDR1 and CDR2 sequences are MNHEY and SMNVEV (reference sequence).

A few counts support this clone. V and J are TRBV5-1 and TRBJ1-1; perhaps TRBD1 as D (5 bases). Trimming removed 4 bases at V and 6 bases at J, with 31 bases between. Germline V gene lookup returns CDR1 SGHRS and CDR2 YFSETQ. This CDR3 region has 19 residues. In DNA form, the CDR3 reads TGCGCCAGCAGCCCGGAAGAGCGCGGGGGTCCGAAACGGTACGCTGAAGCTTTCTTT. Residues: CASSPEERGGPKRYAEAFF.

J is TRBJ1-1 and V is TRBV2; 8 nucleotides match TRBD1. Germline-derived CDR1 and CDR2 are SNHLY and FYNNEI. The J segment lost 6 bases and the V segment lost 3 bases, leaving 3 bases of the junction unmatched. The length of the CDR3 is 13 residues. The CDR3 protein is CASSDQGASEAFF. CDR3 in DNA: TGTGCCAGCAGTGATCAGGGGGCCTCTGAAGCTTTCTTT.

V usage is TRBV30 and J usage is TRBJ2-7; D possibly corresponds to TRBD1 (6 bases). This CDR3 spans 12 amino acids. Trimming removed 6 bases from V and 2 bases from J, with 11 bases in between. From germline, CDR1 is GTSNPN and CDR2 SVGIG (reference sequence). CDR3 region: CACGRGPYEQYF. Here the CDR3 DNA reads TGTGCCTGCGGCAGGGGACCCTACGAGCAGTACTTC.

This rearrangement joins TRBV7-9 to TRBJ1-5; D not certain. Germline values: CDR1 SEHNR, CDR2 FQNEAQ (reference sequence). The CDR3 covers 13 residues. With 3 bases removed from V and 6 bases from J, the gap between germline ends came to 9 bases. The CDR3, as DNA: TGTGCCAGCAGCTTTGCGGCCTTTCAGCCCCAGCATTTT. Translation: CASSFAAFQPQHF. Combining the CDR3 with reference TRBV7-9 and TRBJ1-5 gives the whole variable domain DTGVSQNPRHKITKRGQNVTFRCDPISEHNRLYWYRQTLGQGPEFLTYFQNEAQLEKSRLLSDRFSAERPKGSFSTLEIQRTEQGDSAMYLCASSFAAFQPQHFGDGTRLSIL.

The chain has TRBV10-2 and TRBJ1-4; TRBD1 matches at 7 bases. Germline lookup yields CDR1 WSHSY and CDR2 SAAADI. Unmatched junction bases numbered 8, after V lost 2 bases and J lost 5 bases. CDR3 size: 16 residues. CDR3 in DNA: TGCGCCAGCAGTGAGGACGGACAGGCCCTGAATGAAAAACTGTTTTTT. It encodes CASSEDGQALNEKLFF.

Here the CDR3 reads CASSQTTGDQPQHF. For the CDR3, the DNA is TGCGCCAGCAGCCAAACCACAGGGGATCAGCCCCAGCATTTT. The chain recombines TRBV4-1 with TRBJ1-5, with TRBD1 identical over 7 bases. The CDR3 sequence is 14 residues long. Germline V CDR1 and CDR2: MGHRA, YSYEKL. After removal of 2 bases from V and 5 bases from J, the junction contained 3 bases not matched to a gene.

The chain is built from TRBV4-2 and TRBJ1-5; 7 nucleotides line up with TRBD1. This CDR3 contains 17 residues. The V segment lost 0 bases and the J segment 0 bases; nucleotides outside the gene matches: 5. Per germline, CDR1 LGHNA and CDR2 YNFKEQ. The CDR3 DNA sequence: TGTGCCAGCAGCCAAGATTGGGACAGTTATAGCAATCAGCCCCAGCATTTT. This sequence encodes CASSQDWDSYSNQPQHF.

The genes are TRBV7-9 and TRBJ2-7; perhaps TRBD2 as D (5 bases). The CDR3 is 17 amino acids. The germline gives CDR1 SEHNR, CDR2 FQNEAQ (reference sequence). Trimming left V 2 bases short and J 3 bases short, with 20 bases between. CDR3 region: CASSLFGDGGFIYEQYF. In nucleotides, the CDR3 is TGTGCCAGCAGCTTATTCGGTGACGGAGGCTTTATCTACGAGCAGTACTTC.

CDR3 coding DNA: TGTGCCAGCGACGGGTACGAGCAGTACTTC. Protein sequence: CASDGYEQYF. The chain carries TRBV6-1 and TRBJ2-7; D gene unclear. Germline V gene lookup returns CDR1 MNHNS and CDR2 SASEGT. This CDR3 comprises 10 residues. Trimming removed 8 bases at V and 4 bases at J, with 6 bases between.

The rearrangement joins TRBV7-8 to TRBJ1-2; TRBD1 might be the D (6 bases). CDR1 and CDR2 from the germline V gene are SGHVS and FQNEAQ. V was clipped by 5 bases and J by 0 bases, with 10 bases between them. The CDR3 is 14 residues long. CDR3 DNA: TGTGCCAGCAGCCCCGACAGGACTAACTATGGCTACACCTTC. This encodes CASSPDRTNYGYTF.

This rearrangement joins TRBV5-1 to TRBJ2-3; 12 bases agree with TRBD2. The ends lost 5 bases at V and 4 bases at J; junction bases unmatched: 11. The CDR3 sequence is 17 residues long. The germline CDR1 and CDR2 sequences are SGHRS and YFSETQ. DNA for the CDR3: TGCGCCAGCAGGCAACCGACTAGCGGGGGAACCTCAGATACGCAGTATTTT. Its protein is CASRQPTSGGTSDTQYF.

The chain employs TRBV4-1 and TRBJ1-1, with 7 bases that match TRBD1. This CDR3 has 15 amino acids. The trim removed 6 bases at V and 3 bases at J, leaving 10 bases unmatched. Germline assignment: CDR1 MGHRA and CDR2 YSYEKL. CDR3 in DNA: TGCGCCAGCAGACAACCGACAGGGCGATACACTGAAGCTTTCTTT. Translated: CASRQPTGRYTEAFF.

Here the CDR3 reads CASSFRVGLSYEQYF. CDR3 coding DNA: TGTGCCAGCAGTTTTAGGGTCGGACTCTCCTACGAGCAGTACTTC. The gene calls are TRBV7-8 and TRBJ2-7; tentative D call: TRBD2 (5 bases). This CDR3 comprises 15 residues. The V gene lost 6 bases and the J gene lost 0 bases, with 15 bases spanning the gap. The V gene's germline CDR1 is SGHVS and CDR2 FQNEAQ.

V usage is TRBV19 and J usage is TRBJ1-5; D perhaps matches TRBD1 (6 bases). The germline V gene has CDR1 LNHDA and CDR2 SQIVND (reference sequence). The V end lost 7 bases, the J end lost 6 bases, and 10 bases lay between the germline ends. This CDR3 has 12 residues. The CDR3 coding sequence is TGTGCCAGTACCAGGGGAAGTCAGCCCCAGCATTTT. Translated: CASTRGSQPQHF.

The V gene is TRBV27, the J gene TRBJ2-2; 7 bases match TRBD1. In germline, CDR1 is MNHEY, CDR2 SMNVEV (reference sequence). The CDR3 has 15 amino acids. V trimming: 6 bases; J trimming: 3 bases; junction bases outside the gene matches: 7. CDR3 sequence (DNA): TGTGCCAGCAGGGGGAGAGGGGGCTACACCGGGGAGCTGTTTTTT. Translation: CASRGRGGYTGELFF.

This rearrangement joins TRBV5-4 to TRBJ1-4; TRBD1 aligns across 9 bases. The V and J ends lost 3 bases and 6 bases, in that order; junction bases with no gene match: 6. Germline V gives CDR1 SGHNT, CDR2 YYREEE (reference sequence). This CDR3 is 15 amino acids long. The CDR3: CASSSPTGGHEKLFF. The CDR3 DNA follows: TGTGCCAGCAGCTCCCCGACAGGGGGGCATGAAAAACTGTTTTTT.

This chain connects TRBV2 to TRBJ1-1, with D tentatively TRBD1 (6 bases). Germline loops: CDR1 SNHLY, CDR2 FYNNEI. V lost 6 bases, J lost 7 bases, and 21 bases lay in between. The CDR3 is 15 amino acids. CDR3 amino acids: CASSGRGGSGIEAFF. The CDR3, as DNA: TGTGCCAGCAGCGGGAGAGGGGGGAGCGGGATTGAAGCTTTCTTT.

This chain links TRBV11-2 with TRBJ1-4; 8 bases are shared with TRBD1. CDR3 length: 16 amino acids. Germline assignment: CDR1 SGHAT and CDR2 FQNNGV. V lost 0 bases and J lost 8; bases outside the gene matches: 8. Here the CDR3 DNA reads TGTGCCAGCAGCTTAGATCGCCGGACAGGGAACGAAAAACTGTTTTTT. Translating gives CASSLDRRTGNEKLFF. The variable domain in full, with the rest retrieved from reference TRBV11-2 and TRBJ1-4, is EAGVAQSPRYKIIEKRQSVAFWCNPISGHATLYWYQQILGQGPKLLIQFQNNGVVDDSQLPKDRFSAERLKGVDSTLKIQPAKLEDSAVYLCASSLDRRTGNEKLFFGSGTQLSVL.